The 29 T cell receptor beta chains reported below all come from one sample, sequenced in a study of CD8 T cells in ankylosing spondylitis. In TCRdb, the 5' RACE reads were re-called with MiXCR into one record per CDR3 protein. In the table there are roughly 190,000 distinct CDR3 sequences, 13% of which are singletons. Sequencing was carried out using blood, either unsorted or a sorted T cell fraction (not recorded which). The receptors shown here come from a male donor with ankylosing spondylitis or in good health (not recorded which).

V usage is TRBV11-2 and J usage is TRBJ2-3; 8 positions agree with TRBD1. V gave up 2 bases and J gave up 2 bases; unmatched junction bases: 6. Germline CDR1 and CDR2: SGHAT and FQNNGV. The CDR3 covers 16 residues. The CDR3 loop is CASSLRRDRFTDTQYF. DNA for the CDR3: TGTGCCAGCAGCTTACGTCGGGACAGGTTCACAGATACGCAGTATTTT.

The genes are TRBV12-3 or TRBV12-4 and TRBJ1-1, with D possibly TRBD1 on 5 matching bases. This CDR3 spans 13 amino acids. The ends were cut back, 6 bases at V and 8 bases at J, with 16 bases in the middle. This chain's CDR3 is CASSSGLPREAFF. The CDR3 region has the DNA TGTGCCAGCAGCTCAGGGCTCCCTAGGGAAGCTTTCTTT.

In its sample, this clonotype was seen a few times. The rearrangement uses TRBV20-1 and TRBJ2-5; 12 nucleotides line up with TRBD2. Trimming cost V 2 bases and J 5 bases; bases outside gene matches: 6. This CDR3 contains 15 residues. Germline CDR1 and CDR2: DFQATT and SNEGSKA (reference sequence). Written as DNA, the CDR3 is TGCAGTGCTAGACGCCCGGGACTAGCGGGTGAGACCCAGTACTTC. It specifies CSARRPGLAGETQYF.

This clonotype has just a few counts. The CDR3 protein is CAWWAGNTGELFF. The CDR3 nucleotides are TGTGCCTGGTGGGCCGGTAACACCGGGGAGCTGTTTTTT. This chain joins TRBV30 and TRBJ2-2, with D unresolved. V lost 5 bases to trimming and J lost 2 bases, with 9 bases between them. CDR3 length: 13 amino acids. From germline, CDR1 is GTSNPN and CDR2 SVGIG (reference sequence).

The V and J genes are TRBV4-2 and TRBJ2-3, with unresolved D. The germline V and J ends were trimmed by 0 bases and 2 bases, with 9 bases remaining between them. Germline V gene data show CDR1 as LGHNA and CDR2 as YNFKEQ. The CDR3 is 15 amino acids. As DNA, the CDR3 is TGTGCCAGCAGCCAAGAGTGGATAGACACAGATACGCAGTATTTT. Its translation: CASSQEWIDTDTQYF.

V and J are TRBV20-1 and TRBJ2-3; D not certain. V dropped 1 base and J dropped 7 bases, with 6 bases sitting between them. The CDR3 length is 11 residues. The germline V gene has CDR1 DFQATT and CDR2 SNEGSKA (reference sequence). This CDR3 reads CSARGGYTQYF. The CDR3 region has the DNA TGCAGTGCTAGAGGGGGTTATACGCAGTATTTT.

The sample holds a few counts of this clonotype. The V call is TRBV4-2, the J call TRBJ2-1, with 7 bases aligning to TRBD2. This CDR3 has 17 amino acids. V lost 0 bases, J lost 1 base, and 6 bases stayed unmatched. Germline V gene sequence: CDR1 LGHNA, CDR2 YNFKEQ. The CDR3 here is CASSQETSASSYNEQFF. The CDR3 region has the DNA TGTGCCAGCAGCCAAGAAACTAGCGCTTCATCCTACAATGAGCAGTTCTTC.

This clonotype has more than one count but fewer than ten. The chain carries TRBV27 and TRBJ2-7; TRBD1 agrees at 8 bases. Germline-derived CDR1 and CDR2 are MNHEY and SMNVEV (reference sequence). V was pared by 4 bases and J by 5 bases, with 13 bases of the junction left unmatched. This CDR3 spans 16 amino acids. CDR3 residues: CASSSATDRALHEQYF. The CDR3, as DNA: TGTGCCAGCAGTTCGGCGACGGACAGGGCTCTTCACGAGCAGTACTTC.

This clonotype was found many times. V usage is TRBV5-1 and J usage is TRBJ2-7; 7 bases line up with TRBD1. The CDR3 has 17 amino acids. The V gene's germline CDR1 is SGHRS and CDR2 YFSETQ. The V segment lost 2 bases and the J segment 0 bases; nucleotides outside the gene matches: 11. The CDR3 loop reads CASSLTLDRASSYEQYF. The DNA for the CDR3 is TGCGCCAGCAGCTTAACGCTCGACAGGGCAAGCTCCTACGAGCAGTACTTC. Complete variable domain (other parts from reference TRBV5-1 and TRBJ2-7): KAGVTQTPRYLIKTRGQQVTLSCSPISGHRSVSWYQQTPGQGLQFLFEYFSETQRNKGNFPGRFSGRQFSNSRSEMNVSTLELGDSALYLCASSLTLDRASSYEQYFGPGTRLTVT.

This chain links TRBV27 with TRBJ2-5; D may match TRBD1 or TRBD2 (5 bases each). CDR3 size: 15 residues. The V end lost 4 bases, the J end lost 4 bases, and 16 bases lay between the germline ends. Germline V gives CDR1 MNHEY, CDR2 SMNVEV (reference sequence). CDR3 DNA: TGTGCCAGCAGTTCCCGGGTGGGGGTTCCAGAGACCCAGTACTTC. Protein: CASSSRVGVPETQYF.

The genes are TRBV10-1 and TRBJ2-7, with 8 nucleotides matching TRBD1. After removal of 4 bases from V and 6 bases from J, the junction contained 8 bases not matched to a gene. Germline CDR1 is WNHNN and CDR2 is SYGVQD (reference sequence). The length of the CDR3 is 14 residues. The CDR3 reads CASSARQGIGEQYF. CDR3 coding DNA: TGCGCCAGCAGTGCTCGACAGGGGATTGGCGAGCAGTACTTC.

The chain couples TRBV11-2 to TRBJ2-5; 10 nucleotides line up with TRBD2. Germline V gene data show CDR1 as SGHAT and CDR2 as FQNNGV. This CDR3 contains 16 residues. Trimming at V came to 3 bases and at J to 2 bases, leaving 6 bases not matched to a gene. CDR3 bases: TGTGCCAGCAGCTTTGGACTAGCGGTGGAACAAGAGACCCAGTACTTC. Encoded protein: CASSFGLAVEQETQYF.

This clonotype was recorded at least ten times. This chain links TRBV12-3 or TRBV12-4 with TRBJ1-5, with D tentatively TRBD1 (5 bases). The CDR3 runs to 12 residues. Deletions cut 7 bases from V and 8 bases from J, with 12 bases between. The CDR3 here is CASNLVGEPQHF. CDR3 DNA: TGTGCCAGCAACTTGGTGGGGGAGCCCCAGCATTTT.

This clonotype has ten or more counts. The chain joins TRBV9 to TRBJ2-1, with D unresolved. Germline loops: CDR1 SGDLS, CDR2 YYNGEE. There are 13 residues in the CDR3. V dropped 0 bases and J dropped 8 bases, with 9 bases sitting between them. As DNA, the CDR3 is TGTGCCAGCAGCGTAGGTTCCGAGCATGAGCAGTTCTTC. Its protein is CASSVGSEHEQFF.

This clonotype occurred a few times. The chain couples TRBV7-9 to TRBJ2-1; D not resolved. Trimming removed 4 bases from V and 4 bases from J, with 11 bases in between. Germline assignment: CDR1 SEHNR and CDR2 FQNEAQ (reference sequence). This CDR3 comprises 14 residues. The chain's CDR3 is CASSSLTIYNEQFF. CDR3 in DNA: TGTGCCAGCAGCTCCCTGACAATATACAATGAGCAGTTCTTC.

The chain has TRBV10-2 and TRBJ2-2; D is perhaps TRBD1 or TRBD2 (6 bases each). Trimming took 3 bases from V and 0 from J, leaving 17 bases between them. This CDR3 is built from 18 residues. Germline V lookup: CDR1 WSHSY, CDR2 SAAADI. The chain's CDR3 is CASSEIWGATPNTGELFF. The CDR3 region has the DNA TGCGCCAGCAGTGAAATATGGGGGGCGACCCCGAACACCGGGGAGCTGTTTTTT.

This clonotype has ten or more counts. The chain uses TRBV11-2 and TRBJ2-3; D might be TRBD2 (5 bases). Per germline, CDR1 SGHAT and CDR2 FQNNGV. This CDR3 comprises 16 residues. Trimming left V 1 base short and J 2 bases short, with 13 bases between. Written as DNA, the CDR3 is TGTGCCAGCAGCTTAGGTGAGGGTCATTCCACAGATACGCAGTATTTT. It encodes CASSLGEGHSTDTQYF.

This clonotype was observed a handful of times. The V call is TRBV10-3, the J call TRBJ2-5, with D perhaps TRBD1 (6 bases). The CDR3 sequence is 17 residues long. Trimming took off 2 bases at V and 0 bases at J, with 16 bases between the two ends. Germline V gene data show CDR1 as ENHRY and CDR2 as SYGVKD. CDR3: CAISERYRDKDQETQYF. CDR3 nucleotides: TGTGCCATCAGTGAGCGATACCGGGACAAGGACCAAGAGACCCAGTACTTC.

This clonotype was seen more than once but under ten times. The chain couples TRBV4-1 to TRBJ2-1; 15 bases align to TRBD2. This CDR3 has 18 amino acids. Germline values: CDR1 MGHRA, CDR2 YSYEKL. With 1 base clipped from V and 7 bases from J, the junction kept 8 bases outside the gene matches. The CDR3 protein is CASSQGPGLAGGLNEQFF. DNA of the CDR3: TGCGCCAGCAGCCAAGGGCCGGGACTAGCGGGAGGACTTAATGAGCAGTTCTTC.

V usage is TRBV2 and J usage is TRBJ2-7; 7 nucleotides line up with TRBD2. This CDR3 region has 14 residues. The ends lost 10 bases at V and 0 bases at J; junction bases unmatched: 9. The germline V gene encodes CDR1 SNHLY and CDR2 FYNNEI. The CDR3 bases are TGTGCCATCCCCGCCCTAGCGGACTCCTACGAGCAGTACTTC. Protein: CAIPALADSYEQYF.

V is TRBV6-5 and J is TRBJ2-1, with 11 bases identical to TRBD2. J gave up 4 bases and V 4 bases, and 3 bases lay outside the gene matches. Germline CDR1 reads MNHEY; CDR2 reads SVGAGI. The CDR3 length is 15 residues. The DNA for the CDR3 is TGTGCCAGCAGTTCCAGGACTAGCGGGTACAATGAGCAGTTCTTC. It codes for CASSSRTSGYNEQFF.

A few counts support this clonotype. The CDR3 sequence: CASSDPGSTDTQYF. The CDR3 region has the DNA TGTGCCAGCAGTGACCCTGGGAGCACAGATACGCAGTATTTT. The genes are TRBV6-1 and TRBJ2-3, with D unclear. Trimming shortened V by 3 bases and J by 0 bases, and 7 bases separated the two germline ends. Germline V gives CDR1 MNHNS, CDR2 SASEGT. There are 14 residues in the CDR3.

This clonotype was seen many times. The chain employs TRBV4-1 and TRBJ1-1, with TRBD1 identical over 8 bases. The CDR3 runs 14 residues. With 4 bases clipped from V and 7 bases from J, the junction kept 8 bases outside the gene matches. Looked up from germline, CDR1 is MGHRA and CDR2 is YSYEKL. The CDR3 sequence: CASSLNAGTGEAFF. The CDR3 coding sequence is TGCGCCAGCAGCCTAAACGCCGGGACAGGTGAAGCTTTCTTT.

This clonotype showed up just a few times. V usage is TRBV11-2 and J usage is TRBJ1-1; D ambiguous. Per germline, CDR1 SGHAT and CDR2 FQNNGV. The CDR3 length is 15 residues. V was shortened by 0 bases and J by 0 bases, with 8 bases between the two germline ends. The CDR3 here is CASSLEAVMNTEAFF. CDR3 nucleotide sequence: TGTGCCAGCAGCTTAGAGGCGGTCATGAACACTGAAGCTTTCTTT.

This clonotype was seen more than once but under ten times. The chain employs TRBV5-6 and TRBJ2-1; 8 bases agree with TRBD2. The CDR3 sequence is 15 residues long. J was trimmed by 0 bases and V by 2 bases; bases with no gene match: 1. Germline V gene lookup returns CDR1 SGHDT and CDR2 YYEEEE. Here the CDR3 DNA reads TGTGCCAGCAGCTTCCGGGGGGGCTCCTACAATGAGCAGTTCTTC. Translation gives CASSFRGGSYNEQFF.

This clonotype was detected a few times. The gene calls are TRBV11-2 and TRBJ2-4; D not resolved. Germline loops: CDR1 SGHAT, CDR2 FQNNGV. V lost 0 bases and J lost 0, with 18 bases in between. The CDR3 has 19 amino acids. CDR3 loop: CASSLDTLGGPIAKNIQYF. The CDR3 DNA is TGTGCCAGCAGCTTAGATACCCTTGGCGGCCCGATAGCCAAAAACATTCAGTACTTC.

This clonotype has a handful of counts. The genes are TRBV12-5 and TRBJ1-2; weak D call: TRBD1 (6 bases). Germline CDR1 and CDR2: LGHNT and FRNRAP. V was clipped by 7 bases and J by 6 bases, with 18 bases between them. The CDR3 length is 14 residues. The chain's CDR3 is CASEPRTALNGYTF. The CDR3 DNA sequence: TGTGCTAGTGAACCCCGGACAGCTTTGAATGGCTACACCTTC.

The CDR3 protein is CASSLAGTSRSYEQYF. CDR3 in DNA: TGTGCCAGCAGTTTAGCCGGGACATCTCGATCCTACGAGCAGTACTTC. V is TRBV27 and J is TRBJ2-7, with D tentatively TRBD1 (6 bases). Germline lookup yields CDR1 MNHEY and CDR2 SMNVEV (reference sequence). The CDR3 extends over 16 amino acids. V was clipped by 2 bases and J by 1 base, with 15 bases between them.

This clonotype was seen at least ten times. This sequence joins TRBV4-1 and TRBJ2-3; a possible D gene is TRBD2 (6 bases). Germline V gene lookup returns CDR1 MGHRA and CDR2 YSYEKL. This CDR3 is built from 16 residues. Trimming cost V 5 bases and J 4 bases, with 19 bases left between them. The DNA of the CDR3 is TGCGCCAGCAGCGGACGTCTAGCGACATCACCAGATACGCAGTATTTT. It encodes CASSGRLATSPDTQYF.